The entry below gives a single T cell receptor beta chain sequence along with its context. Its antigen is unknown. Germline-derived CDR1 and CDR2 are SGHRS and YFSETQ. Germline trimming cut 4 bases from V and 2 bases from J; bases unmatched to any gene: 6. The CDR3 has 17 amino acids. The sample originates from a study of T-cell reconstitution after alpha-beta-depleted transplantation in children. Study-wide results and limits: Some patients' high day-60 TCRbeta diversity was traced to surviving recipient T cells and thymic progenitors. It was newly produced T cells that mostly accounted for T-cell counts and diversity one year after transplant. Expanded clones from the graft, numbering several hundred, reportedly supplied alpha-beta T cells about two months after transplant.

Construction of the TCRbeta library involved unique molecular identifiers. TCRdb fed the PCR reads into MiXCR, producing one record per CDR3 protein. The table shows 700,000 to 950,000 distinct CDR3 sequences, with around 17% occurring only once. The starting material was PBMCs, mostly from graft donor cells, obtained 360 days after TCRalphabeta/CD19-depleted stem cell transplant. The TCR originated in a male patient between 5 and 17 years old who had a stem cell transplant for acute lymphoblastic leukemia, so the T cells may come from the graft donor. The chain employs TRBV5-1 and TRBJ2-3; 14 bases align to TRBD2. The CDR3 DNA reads TGCGCCAGCAGCCCCGGGACTAGCGGGAGTTCCACAGATACGCAGTATTTT. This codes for CASSPGTSGSSTDTQYF.